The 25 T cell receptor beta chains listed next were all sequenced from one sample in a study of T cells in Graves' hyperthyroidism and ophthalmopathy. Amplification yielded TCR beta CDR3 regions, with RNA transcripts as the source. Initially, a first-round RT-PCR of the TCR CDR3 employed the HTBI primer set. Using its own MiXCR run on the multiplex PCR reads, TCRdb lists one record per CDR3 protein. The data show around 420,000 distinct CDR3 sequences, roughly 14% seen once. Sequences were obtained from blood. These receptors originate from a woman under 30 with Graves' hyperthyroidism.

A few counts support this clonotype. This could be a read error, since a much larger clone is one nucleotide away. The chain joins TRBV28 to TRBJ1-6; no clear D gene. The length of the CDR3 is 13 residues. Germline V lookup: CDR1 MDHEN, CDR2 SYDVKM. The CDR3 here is CATMEANNSPLRF. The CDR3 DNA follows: TGTGCCACCATGGAGGCGAATAATTCACCCCTCCGCTTT.

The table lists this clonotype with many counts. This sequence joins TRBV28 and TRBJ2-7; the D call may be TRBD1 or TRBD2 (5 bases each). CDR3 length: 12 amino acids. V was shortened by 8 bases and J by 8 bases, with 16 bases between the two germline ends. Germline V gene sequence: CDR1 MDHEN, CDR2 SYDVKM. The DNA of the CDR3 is TGTGCCAGCGGGGGTCTGGAGAGAAAGCAGTACTTC. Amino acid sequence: CASGGLERKQYF.

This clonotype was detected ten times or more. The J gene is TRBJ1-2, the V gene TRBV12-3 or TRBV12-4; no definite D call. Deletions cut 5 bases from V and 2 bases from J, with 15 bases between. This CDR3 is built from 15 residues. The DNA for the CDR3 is TGTGCCAGCAGTCTGAGACAATCCCCAAACTATGGCTACACCTTC. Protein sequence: CASSLRQSPNYGYTF.

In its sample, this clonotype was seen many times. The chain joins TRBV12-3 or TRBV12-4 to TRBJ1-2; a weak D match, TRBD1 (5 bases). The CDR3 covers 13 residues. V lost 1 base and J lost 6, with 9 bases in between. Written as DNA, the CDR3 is TGTGCCAGCAGTTTAGGGGGGAGGAATGGCTACACCTTC. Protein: CASSLGGRNGYTF.

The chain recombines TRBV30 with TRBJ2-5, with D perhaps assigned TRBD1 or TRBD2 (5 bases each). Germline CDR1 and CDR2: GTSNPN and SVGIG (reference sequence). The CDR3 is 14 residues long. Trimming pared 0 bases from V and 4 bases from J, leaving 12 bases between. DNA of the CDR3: TGTGCCTGGAGTGTAGGGGCGGGCCCAGAGACCCAGTACTTC. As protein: CAWSVGAGPETQYF.

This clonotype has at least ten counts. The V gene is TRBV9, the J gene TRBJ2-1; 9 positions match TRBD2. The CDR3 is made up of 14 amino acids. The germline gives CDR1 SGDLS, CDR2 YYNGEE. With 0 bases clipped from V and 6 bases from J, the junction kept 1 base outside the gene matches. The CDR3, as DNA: TGTGCCAGCAGCGTAGGCGGGAGGGGCAATGAGCAGTTCTTC. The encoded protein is CASSVGGRGNEQFF. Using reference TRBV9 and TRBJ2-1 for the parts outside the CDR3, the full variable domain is DSGVTQTPKHLITATGQRVTLRCSPRSGDLSVYWYQQSLDQGLQFLIQYYNGEERAKGNILERFSAQQFPDLHSELNLSSLELGDSALYFCASSVGGRGNEQFFGPGTRLTVL.

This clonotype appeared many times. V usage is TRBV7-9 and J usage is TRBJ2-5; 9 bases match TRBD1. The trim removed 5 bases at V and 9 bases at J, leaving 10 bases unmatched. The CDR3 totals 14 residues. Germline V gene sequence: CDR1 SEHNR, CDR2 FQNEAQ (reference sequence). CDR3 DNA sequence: TGTGCCAGCAGCCCACAGGGGGCGAAGGGGTCCCAGTACTTC. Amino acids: CASSPQGAKGSQYF.

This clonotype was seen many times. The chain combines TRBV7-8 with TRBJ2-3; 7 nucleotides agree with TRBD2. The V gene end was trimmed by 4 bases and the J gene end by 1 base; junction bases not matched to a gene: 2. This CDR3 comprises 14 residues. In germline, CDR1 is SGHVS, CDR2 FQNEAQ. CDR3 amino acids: CASSYTSGTDTQYF. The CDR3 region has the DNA TGTGCCAGCAGCTATACTAGCGGCACAGATACGCAGTATTTT.

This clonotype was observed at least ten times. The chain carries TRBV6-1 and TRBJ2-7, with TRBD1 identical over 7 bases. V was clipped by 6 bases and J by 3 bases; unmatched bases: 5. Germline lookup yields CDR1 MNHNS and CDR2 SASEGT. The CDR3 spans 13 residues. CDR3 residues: CASRTGQSYEQYF. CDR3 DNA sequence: TGTGCCAGCAGAACGGGACAGAGCTACGAGCAGTACTTC.

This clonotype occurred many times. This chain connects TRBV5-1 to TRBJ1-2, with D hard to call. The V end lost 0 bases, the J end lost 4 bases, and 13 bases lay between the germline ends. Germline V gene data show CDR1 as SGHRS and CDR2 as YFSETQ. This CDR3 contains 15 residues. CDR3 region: CASSLALMGLYGYTF. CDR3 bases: TGCGCCAGCAGCTTGGCGCTAATGGGTCTCTATGGCTACACCTTC.

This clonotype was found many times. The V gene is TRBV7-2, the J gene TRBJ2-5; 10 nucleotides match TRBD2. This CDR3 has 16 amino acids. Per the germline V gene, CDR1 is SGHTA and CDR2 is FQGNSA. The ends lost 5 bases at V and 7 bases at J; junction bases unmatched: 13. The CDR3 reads CASSPREREGRGTQYF. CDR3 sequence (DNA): TGTGCCAGCAGCCCCCGCGAGCGGGAGGGCCGCGGGACCCAGTACTTC.

CDR3 in DNA: TGTGCCACCATACGCGGGGGGGCGTCGGATACGCAGTATTTT. This codes for CATIRGGASDTQYF. The chain combines TRBV19 with TRBJ2-3; 9 bases line up with TRBD2. V lost 10 bases, J lost 6 bases, and 11 bases stayed unmatched. The CDR3 is made up of 14 amino acids. Germline V CDR1 and CDR2: LNHDA, SQIVND (reference sequence). The full variable domain, in which reference TRBV19 and TRBJ2-3 provide the parts outside the CDR3, is DGGITQSPKYLFRKEGQNVTLSCEQNLNHDAMYWYRQDPGQGLRLIYYSQIVNDFQKGDIAEGYSVSREKKESFPLTVTSAQKNPTAFYLCATIRGGASDTQYFGPGTRLTVL.

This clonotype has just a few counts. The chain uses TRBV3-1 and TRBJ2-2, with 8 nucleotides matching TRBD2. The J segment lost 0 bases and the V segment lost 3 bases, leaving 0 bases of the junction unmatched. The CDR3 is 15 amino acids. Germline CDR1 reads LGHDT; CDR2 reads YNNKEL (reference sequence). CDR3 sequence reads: CASSQGLANTGELFF. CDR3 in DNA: TGTGCCAGCAGCCAGGGACTAGCGAACACCGGGGAGCTGTTTTTT. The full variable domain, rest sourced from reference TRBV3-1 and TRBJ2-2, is DTAVSQTPKYLVTQMGNDKSIKCEQNLGHDTMYWYKQDSKKFLKIMFSYNNKELIINETVPNRFSPKSPDKAHLNLHINSLELGDSAVYFCASSQGLANTGELFFGEGSRLTVL.

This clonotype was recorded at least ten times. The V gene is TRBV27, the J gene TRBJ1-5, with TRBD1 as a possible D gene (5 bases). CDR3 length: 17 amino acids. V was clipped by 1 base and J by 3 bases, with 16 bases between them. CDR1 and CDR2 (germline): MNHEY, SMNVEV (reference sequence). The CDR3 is CASSLFARVGDNQPQHF. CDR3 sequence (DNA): TGTGCCAGCAGTTTATTCGCCAGGGTGGGTGACAATCAGCCCCAGCATTTT.

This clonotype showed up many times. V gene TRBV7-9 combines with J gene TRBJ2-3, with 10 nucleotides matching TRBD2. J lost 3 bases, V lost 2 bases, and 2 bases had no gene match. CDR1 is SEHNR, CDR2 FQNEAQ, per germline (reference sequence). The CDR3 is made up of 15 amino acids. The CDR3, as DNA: TGTGCCAGCAGCTTACTAGCGGGAGCAACAGATACGCAGTATTTT. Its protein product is CASSLLAGATDTQYF.

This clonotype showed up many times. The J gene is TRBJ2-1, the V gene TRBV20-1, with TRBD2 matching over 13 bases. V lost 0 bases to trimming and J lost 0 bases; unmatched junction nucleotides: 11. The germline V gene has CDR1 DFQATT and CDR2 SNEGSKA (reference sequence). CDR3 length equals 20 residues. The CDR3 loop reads CSARDGKLAGGGGSYNEQFF. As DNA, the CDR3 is TGCAGTGCTAGAGATGGCAAACTAGCGGGAGGGGGGGGCTCCTACAATGAGCAGTTCTTC.

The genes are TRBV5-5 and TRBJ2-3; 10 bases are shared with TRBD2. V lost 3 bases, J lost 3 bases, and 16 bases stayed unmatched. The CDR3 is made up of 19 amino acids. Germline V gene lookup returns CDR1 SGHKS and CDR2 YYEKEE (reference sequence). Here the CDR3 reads CASSSPTSGEQGVTDTQYF. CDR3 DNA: TGTGCCAGCAGCTCCCCTACTAGCGGGGAACAGGGGGTGACAGATACGCAGTATTTT.

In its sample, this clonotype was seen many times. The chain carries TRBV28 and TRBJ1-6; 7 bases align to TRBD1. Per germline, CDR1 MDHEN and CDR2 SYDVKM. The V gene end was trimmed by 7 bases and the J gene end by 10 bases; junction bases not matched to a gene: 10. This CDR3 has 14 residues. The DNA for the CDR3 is TGTGCCAGCACCCAGGGGGGGGTCGAATCACCCCTCCACTTT. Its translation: CASTQGGVESPLHF.

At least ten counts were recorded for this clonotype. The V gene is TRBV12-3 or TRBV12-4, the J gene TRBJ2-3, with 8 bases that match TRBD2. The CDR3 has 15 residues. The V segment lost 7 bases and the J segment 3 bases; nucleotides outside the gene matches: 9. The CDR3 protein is CASKKAGVTTDTQYF. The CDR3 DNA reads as TGTGCCAGCAAAAAAGCGGGAGTAACGACAGATACGCAGTATTTT.

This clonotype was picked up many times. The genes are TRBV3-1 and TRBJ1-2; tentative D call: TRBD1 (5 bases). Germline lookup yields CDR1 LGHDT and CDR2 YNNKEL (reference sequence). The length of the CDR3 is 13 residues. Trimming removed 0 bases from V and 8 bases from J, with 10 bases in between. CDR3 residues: CASSQEGVRGYTF. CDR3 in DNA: TGTGCCAGCAGCCAAGAAGGGGTGCGGGGCTACACCTTC.

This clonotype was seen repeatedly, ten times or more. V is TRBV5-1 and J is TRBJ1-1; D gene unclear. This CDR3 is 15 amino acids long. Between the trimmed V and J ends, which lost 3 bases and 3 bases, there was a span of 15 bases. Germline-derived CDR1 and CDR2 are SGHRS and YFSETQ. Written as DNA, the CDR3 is TGCGCCAGCAGCTCGGGAAGAGAGAGGGACACTGAAGCTTTCTTT. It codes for CASSSGRERDTEAFF. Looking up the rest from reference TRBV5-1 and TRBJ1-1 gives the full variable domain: KAGVTQTPRYLIKTRGQQVTLSCSPISGHRSVSWYQQTPGQGLQFLFEYFSETQRNKGNFPGRFSGRQFSNSRSEMNVSTLELGDSALYLCASSSGRERDTEAFFGQGTRLTVV.

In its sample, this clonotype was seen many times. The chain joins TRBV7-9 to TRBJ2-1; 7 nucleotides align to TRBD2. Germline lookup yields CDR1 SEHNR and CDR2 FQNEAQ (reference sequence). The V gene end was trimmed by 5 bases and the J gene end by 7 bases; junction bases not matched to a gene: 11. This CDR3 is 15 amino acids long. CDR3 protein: CASSLGQGGANEQFF. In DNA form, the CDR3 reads TGTGCCAGCAGCCTGGGTCAGGGAGGGGCAAATGAGCAGTTCTTC.

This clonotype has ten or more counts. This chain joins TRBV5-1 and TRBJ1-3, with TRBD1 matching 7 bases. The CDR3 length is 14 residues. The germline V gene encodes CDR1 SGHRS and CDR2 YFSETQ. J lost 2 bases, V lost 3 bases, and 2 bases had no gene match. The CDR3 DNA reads TGCGCCAGCAGCTGGGGGACAGCTGGAAACACCATATATTTT. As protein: CASSWGTAGNTIYF.

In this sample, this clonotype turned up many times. The CDR3 DNA follows: TGCAGCGTTGTAACAAACAGCGGGGGCCAAGAGACCCAGTACTTC. Encoded protein: CSVVTNSGGQETQYF. This chain uses TRBV29-1 with TRBJ2-5, with 8 positions matching TRBD2. The CDR3 covers 15 residues. V was clipped by 4 bases and J by 1 base; unmatched bases: 8. The germline V gene encodes CDR1 SQVTM and CDR2 ANQGSEA.

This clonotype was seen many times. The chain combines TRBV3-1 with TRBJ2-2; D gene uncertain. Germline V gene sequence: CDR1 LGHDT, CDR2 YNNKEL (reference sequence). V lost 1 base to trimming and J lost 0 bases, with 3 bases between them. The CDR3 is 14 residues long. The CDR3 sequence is CASSQGPNTGELFF. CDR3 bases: TGTGCCAGCAGCCAAGGCCCGAACACCGGGGAGCTGTTTTTT.